This record concerns one T cell receptor (beta chain) sequence. Its antigen target is currently unknown. No much larger clone exists at a distance of one base, and base qualities are not known. V gives up 0 bases and J gives up 2 bases, and the segment between their germline ends measures 10 bases. The CDR3 measures 16 amino acids from cysteine to phenylalanine. The sequence is cut down to CDR3 DNA, 48 bases in frame from base 1. From the germline V gene, CDR1 is MNHNS and CDR2 is SASEGT. The receptor library was made with the immunoSEQ multiplex PCR assay. The multiplex PCR relied on a mix of 60 forward primers for TCR Vbeta segments and 13 reverse primers for TCR Jbeta segments. A multiplex PCR assay on genomic DNA amplified the CDR3 region of rearranged TCR beta genes. Amplified TCR beta libraries were sequenced as 87-base-pair reads on the Illumina HiSeq System. As for the original processing: A later analysis counted 75 million to 100 million unique TCR beta chains across the 650 to 800 repertoires, and 10 million to 12 million of these chains were shared by at least two donors. Raw reads were error-corrected and collapsed into unique sequences with a nearest-neighbor algorithm that merged closely related sequences to remove PCR and sequencing errors. Alignment of CDR3 sequences to IMGT reference sequences was used to assign V, D and J gene segments. For a sequence to be retained, at least a six-nucleotide match to both a V gene segment and a J gene segment was required. A rearrangement was called productive if the CDR3 had no stop codons and remained in frame with V and J, and every other rearrangement was called non-productive. Following IMGT convention, CDR3 was defined as the stretch from the second conserved V-encoded cysteine to the conserved J-encoded phenylalanine. The earlier analysis of around 640 of the donors excluded sequences that lacked an unambiguous match to a single V gene segment. An earlier analysis of approximately 590 of the donors classified V segments as functional when productive rearrangements were above 56.7% and as segregating when the standard deviation between donors was above 5%. To diagnose cytomegalovirus status from the catalog of TCR beta chain sequences, a statistical classification framework was built. In a later analysis, V and J genes were assigned by comparing TCR nucleotide sequences against IMGT/GENE-DB human TR gene sequences. The TCRdist pipeline was used in a later analysis to assign CDR3 sequences and most-parsimonious VDJ recombination scenarios. In a later analysis, each TCR beta chain was defined by its CDR3 amino acid sequence together with its V-gene family, and reads without a unique V-gene family were excluded. A later analysis removed 592 highly shared, low-generation-probability nucleotide sequences to deal with suspected cross-contamination and a sequencing artifact. For each public chain, a later analysis derived a clonal expansion index from normalized ranks of inferred template counts within each repertoire. Generation probabilities in a later analysis came from a VDJ recombination model fitted to out-of-frame rearrangements, and those results were checked against IGoR. In a later analysis, TCR-TCR, TCR-HLA and TCR-CMV co-occurrence was scored with hypergeometric tests, and a repertoire-size bias correction was applied to TCR pairs. A later analysis estimated false discovery rates by permuting HLA or CMV assignments 20 times. In a later analysis, co-occurring TCRs were grouped with DBSCAN, and TCRdist sequence similarity was added when clustering was performed within HLA-allele-positive subsets. Repertoires with fewer than 30,000 or more than 120,000 public chains, plus five repertoires with anomalous nucleotide sharing, were excluded from co-occurrence clustering. TCRdb took over this immuneACCESS table, retaining in-frame rearrangements with V and J assigned. Such tables are incomplete; in checked studies, under half of the missing clones stem from an unresolved V gene, and the remainder is unexplained. V, J and clone size are those of that table, while D and trimming were read from the DNA. The sample table contains fewer than 250,000 clones; only one count was recorded for around 80% of them. Approximately 2.8% of the sample goes to the ten largest clones.

The data were obtained in a study of cytomegalovirus exposure and HLA in healthy donors (dated by TCRdb to about 2017). About the full investigation: In an earlier analysis of some 610 of the donors, 250 to 350 Gb of sequence data and roughly 100 million unique TCR beta sequences from about 179 million T cells were reported. On average, over 200,000 unique TCR beta nucleotide sequences were sequenced per donor among a few hundred genotyped donors of the cohort, with roughly 20% of those sequences being non-productive. To study patterns of TCR occurrence, a later analysis re-analyzed previously published TCR beta repertoires from several hundred donors and added high-resolution HLA genotyping. About 300 gigabases of sequencing data and tens of millions of unique TCR sequences were included in an early release covering about 620 HLA-typed donors. A later genetic analysis used genome-wide SNP genotypes for about 60% of the roughly 670 donors, treating that subset as a discovery cohort. The genetic ancestry cluster associated with self-reported Caucasian donors included 81% of the 300 to 450 genotyped donors. The study aimed to test whether cataloging public T cell receptors could reveal signatures of past pathogen exposure. A few DR-DQ haplotypes were handled as single units for association and clustering because linkage in the cohort was strong. An earlier analysis of a few hundred of the donors applied high-throughput TCR beta sequencing to assess whether each TCR beta V gene segment acted as functional or pseudogenic. Using immunosequencing, the study profiled T cell repertoires from approximately 700 subjects and related those repertoires to cytomegalovirus serostatus. The study combined high-throughput TCR immunosequencing, statistical association of individual TCRs with disease status, and machine learning to predict cytomegalovirus infection status. HLA typing included class I and class II loci at four-digit resolution. In addition to the first cohort of 650 to 750 subjects, a separate validation cohort of approximately 130 different subjects was used. Rather than using new phenotypic data, the later analysis identified candidate immune exposures from TCR beta sequences and from how often those sequences occurred across donors. All discovery cohort repertoires had been generated on a single sequencing platform. Typing coverage differed by locus: A, B, C, DRB1 and DQB1 were typed in roughly 620-640 donors, DQA1 in about 560, DPA1 in some 600, and DPB1 in around 490. Donor age, sex, ethnicity and CMV serostatus were compiled together with the repertoire data. Study-wide conclusions, independent of this receptor: According to the authors, the approach could potentially be generalized to other disease states and immunological phenotypes. Roughly 15 rarely observed V segments, including chromosome 9 orphons, were excluded from the earlier analysis of approximately 500 of the donors because counts were too low. Some IMGT-functional V segments, including TRBV6-2 and TRBV6-3, could not be told apart with the 87-base-pair reads, so those segments were excluded. In both the original and validation cohorts, the classifier was reported to diagnose cytomegalovirus status with high specificity and sensitivity. In a later genetic analysis, a missense DCLRE1C variant was associated with V-gene and J-gene trimming of TCR beta chains, and the association was replicated in an independent cohort. In the study, about 150 TCR beta chains were listed as associated with cytomegalovirus. While some public TCRs were present in many individuals, most TCR sequences turned up only very rarely across donors. In a later analysis, HLA-associated TCR beta chains were found to be more clonally expanded and to have lower generation probabilities than equally common non-associated chains. Correlated functional status among segregating V segments might be attributable to linkage disequilibrium, but an unknown experimental factor could not be ruled out. Because HLA typing was missing for some donors at each locus, association tests included only the typed subset. The cohort was sequenced for TCR beta chains only, and without alpha or paired-chain data the features that could be detected were limited. The presence/absence analyses assumed that sequencing depth was roughly uniform across donors, and that assumption may not be true. When HLA alleles, especially DR and DQ, strongly co-occurred, TCR associations were difficult to assign to individual alleles. A cluster of highly shared sequence variants was judged likely to be a technical artifact of the sequencing pipeline. Compared with the approximately 600-donor mean, donors in an Asian-associated ancestry cluster had fewer N-insertions in productive TCRs, according to a later genetic analysis. A further reported finding was that TCR beta sequences accurately predicted the HLA-A and HLA-B alleles for most subjects in the first cohort. Specific HLA alleles were associated with roughly 16,000 TCR beta sequences at a false discovery rate of 0.05 in a later analysis. In a later analysis, several top co-occurrence clusters were reported to appear linked to parvovirus B19, influenza, CMV and Epstein-Barr virus. Broadly in line with IMGT annotations, most TCR beta V segments showed up in productive rearrangements about 87% or about 30% of the time in an earlier analysis of 450 to 750 of the donors. A later analysis found that most CMV-associated TCR beta chains appeared HLA-restricted, with HLA associations seemingly driven largely by CMV exposure. According to a later analysis, TCR association rates differed among HLA loci, with DRB1 alleles showing the most associated TCRs and HLA-C alleles showing the fewest. A few of the identified cytomegalovirus-associated TCR beta chains were confirmed in vitro to be specific for cytomegalovirus antigens. The only immune exposure information available for the cohort was CMV serostatus.

The cohort comprised some 730 healthy bone marrow donors. At the time of sampling, all cohort members were nominally healthy, though unrecorded immune exposures were likely present. The donor was CMV seronegative and belonged to the group of around 350 seronegative cohort members. Every donor gave a peripheral blood sample, and the peripheral blood mononuclear cells from that sample were used for TCR beta sequencing. Genomic DNA extraction from the blood cell samples was performed with the Qiagen DNeasy Blood Extraction Kit. This sequence was found in a man aged 25-40 years in good health and CMV-seronegative. Here the chain combines TRBV6-1 and TRBJ2-2; no D gene can be assigned with confidence. The sample taken for sequencing was PBMCs. The CDR3 region: CASSEAVGDNTGELFF. The nucleotides read TGTGCCAGCAGTGAAGCAGTGGGCGATAACACCGGGGAGCTGTTTTTT.